The clone carrying this T cell receptor beta chain was recorded once. Its antigen is unknown. Method: immunoSEQ multiplex PCR; TCRdb's copy keeps in-frame clones and lacks some. The repertoire holds 90,000 to 100,000 clones, with more than 95% as singletons. The record originates from a study of OX40 agonist ivuxolimab in advanced cancers. Study information: Three partial responders included one hepatocellular carcinoma patient and two cutaneous melanoma patients.

General study results and limits: With doses of 0.1-3.0 mg/kg, partial responders showed among the lowest clonal expansion. Average numbers of expanded clones were greater in CD8+ T cells than in CD4+.

Trimming cost V 6 bases and J 5 bases, with 10 bases left between them. From germline, CDR1 is LNHDA and CDR2 SQIVND (reference sequence). CDR3 length equals 12 residues. Sequenced here: CD4+ or CD8+ T cells sorted from blood, sampled in a trial of the OX40 agonist ivuxolimab. The receptor was isolated from an adult with an advanced solid tumor such as melanoma, head and neck, liver or kidney cancer. V usage is TRBV19 and J usage is TRBJ1-1; D is undetermined. The CDR3 protein is CASSIDWTEAFF. CDR3 in DNA: TGTGCCAGTAGCATCGACTGGACTGAAGCTTTCTTT.